The TCR beta chain under discussion was sequenced for a study of T cell changes during pregnancy in multiple sclerosis. The germline gives CDR1 SGHRS, CDR2 YFSETQ. Trimming at V came to 4 bases and at J to 1 base, leaving 5 bases not matched to a gene. The CDR3 is made up of 17 amino acids. Profiled with immunoSEQ multiplex PCR; TCRdb holds only in-frame clones, not every one. The sample yields around 95,000 clones, 92% seen once. The J gene is TRBJ2-6, the V gene TRBV5-1; 10 bases fit TRBD2. The receptor comes from a female donor with multiple sclerosis, enrolled in a pregnancy study. The sequencing used peripheral blood, collected after pregnancy. This CDR3 is CASSHGTSVSGANVLTF. The CDR3 region has the DNA TGCGCCAGCAGCCACGGGACTAGCGTATCTGGGGCCAACGTCCTGACTTTC.